What follows are 9 T cell receptor beta chains derived from one specimen sequenced in a study of monozygotic twins with inflammatory bowel disease (dated by TCRdb to about 2019). Libraries were made using 5' RACE. The listed sequencing device is Illumina HiSeq 2500. After reprocessing by TCRdb, each CDR3 protein sequence is one entry, and no DNA is given. This sample's records show 150,000 to 200,000 distinct CDR3 sequences. Together, the top ten hold 2.4% of the sample. The sample was blood. The receptors derive from a human donor with ulcerative colitis or Crohn's disease, or a healthy co-twin of an affected twin (not recorded which).

The rearrangement joins TRBV7-2 to TRBJ2-3. The CDR3 length is 13 residues. Germline CDR1 and CDR2: SGHTA and FQGNSA. Here the CDR3 reads CASSAEVTDTQYF.

The gene calls are TRBV28 and TRBJ2-6. This CDR3 is 15 amino acids long. CDR1 is MDHEN, CDR2 SYDVKM, per germline. The CDR3 loop is CASSLRGAGANVLTF.

This chain links TRBV5-1 with TRBJ2-5. Germline CDR1 reads SGHRS; CDR2 reads YFSETQ. The CDR3 extends over 14 amino acids. CDR3 loop: CASSLEAYQETQYF.

This chain connects TRBV19 to TRBJ1-1; the TCRdb D gene call, TRBD1, has no DNA to confirm it. CDR3 size: 15 residues. CDR1 LNHDA and CDR2 SQIVND come from the germline V gene (reference sequence). Here the CDR3 reads CASSIVGDADTEAFF.

This chain connects TRBV11-3 to TRBJ2-3. This CDR3 has 12 residues. CDR1 and CDR2 from the germline V gene are SGHNT and YENEEA. Here the CDR3 reads CASGISTDTQYF.

This rearrangement joins TRBV5-4 to TRBJ1-4. The CDR3 is made up of 14 amino acids. Germline lookup yields CDR1 SGHNT and CDR2 YYREEE (reference sequence). The CDR3 reads CASEGYATNEKLFF.

The chain joins TRBV12-3 or TRBV12-4 to TRBJ2-5; checking the TCRdb D call of TRBD2 is not possible without DNA. The CDR3 loop spans 15 amino acids. CDR3 loop: CASSWEGGMGETQYF.

The chain uses TRBV5-1 and TRBJ1-2. CDR1 and CDR2 (germline): SGHRS, YFSETQ. This CDR3 spans 14 amino acids. This CDR3 is CASSLEGQAYGYTF. Full variable domain (outside the CDR3, taken from reference TRBV5-1 and TRBJ1-2): KAGVTQTPRYLIKTRGQQVTLSCSPISGHRSVSWYQQTPGQGLQFLFEYFSETQRNKGNFPGRFSGRQFSNSRSEMNVSTLELGDSALYLCASSLEGQAYGYTFGSGTRLTVV.

The CDR3 sequence: CASSGRAGTNDEQYF. This chain joins TRBV5-1 and TRBJ2-7; TCRdb returns TRBD2, unconfirmable since there is no DNA. Germline CDR1 is SGHRS and CDR2 is YFSETQ. CDR3 length: 15 residues.